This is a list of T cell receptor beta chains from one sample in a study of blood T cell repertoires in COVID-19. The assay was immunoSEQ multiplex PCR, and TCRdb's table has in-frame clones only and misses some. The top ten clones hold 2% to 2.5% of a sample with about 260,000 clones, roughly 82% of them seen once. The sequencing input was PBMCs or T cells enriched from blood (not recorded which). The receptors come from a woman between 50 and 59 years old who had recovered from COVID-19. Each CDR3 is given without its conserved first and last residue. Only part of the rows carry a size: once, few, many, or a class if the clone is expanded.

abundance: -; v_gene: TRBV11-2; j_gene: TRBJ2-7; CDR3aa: ASKADTVSYEQY
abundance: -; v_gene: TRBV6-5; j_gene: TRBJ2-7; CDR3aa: ASSQDYEQY
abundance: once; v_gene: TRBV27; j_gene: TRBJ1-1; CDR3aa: ASSLSPRGLLIRNTEAF
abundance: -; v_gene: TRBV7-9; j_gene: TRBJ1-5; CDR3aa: ASSPTGFNQPQH
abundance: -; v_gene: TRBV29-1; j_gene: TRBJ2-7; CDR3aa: SVVPGLHLYEQY
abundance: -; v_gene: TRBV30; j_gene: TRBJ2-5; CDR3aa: AWSPSGAQTQY
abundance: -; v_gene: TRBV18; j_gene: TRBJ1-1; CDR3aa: ASSPRQKNTEAF
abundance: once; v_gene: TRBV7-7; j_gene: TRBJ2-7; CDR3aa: ASSLETGYEQY
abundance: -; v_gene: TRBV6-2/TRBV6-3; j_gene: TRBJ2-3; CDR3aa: ASSPRGQGTDTQY
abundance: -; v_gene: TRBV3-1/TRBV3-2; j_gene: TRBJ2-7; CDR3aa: ASSPGLAGINYEQY
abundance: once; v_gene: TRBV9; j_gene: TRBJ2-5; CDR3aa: ASSVGASGDQETQY
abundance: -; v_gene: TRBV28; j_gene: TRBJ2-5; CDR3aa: ASRRTAQETQY
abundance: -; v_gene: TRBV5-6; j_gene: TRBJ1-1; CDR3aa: ASSLVRLRDNTEAF
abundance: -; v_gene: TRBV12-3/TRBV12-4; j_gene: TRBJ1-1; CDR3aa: ASSPPGTRAF
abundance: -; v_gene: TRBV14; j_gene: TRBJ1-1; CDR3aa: ASSQARLPNTEAF
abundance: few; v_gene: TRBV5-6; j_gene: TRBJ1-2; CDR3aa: ASSYRDNGYT
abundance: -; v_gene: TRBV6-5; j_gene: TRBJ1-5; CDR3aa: ASSLQGNQPQH
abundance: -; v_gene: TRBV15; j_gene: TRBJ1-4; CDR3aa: ATSRVSVSTNEKLF
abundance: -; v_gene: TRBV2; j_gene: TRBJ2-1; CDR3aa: ASRLNPLAGGEQF
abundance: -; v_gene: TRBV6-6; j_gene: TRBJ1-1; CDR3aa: ASSYRDRITEAF
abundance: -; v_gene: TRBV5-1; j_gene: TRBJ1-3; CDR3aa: ASSPRQGSNTIY
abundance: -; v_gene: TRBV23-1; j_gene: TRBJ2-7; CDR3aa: ASSPIVGAPYEQY
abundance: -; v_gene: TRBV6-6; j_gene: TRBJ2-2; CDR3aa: AAGQRGNTGELF
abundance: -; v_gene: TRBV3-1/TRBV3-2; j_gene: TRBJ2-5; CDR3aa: ASSQATQETQY
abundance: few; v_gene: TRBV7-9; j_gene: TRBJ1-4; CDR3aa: ASSLLWTGNEKLF
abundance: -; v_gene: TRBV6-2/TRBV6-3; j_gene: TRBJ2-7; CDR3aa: ASSRLAGRSYEQY
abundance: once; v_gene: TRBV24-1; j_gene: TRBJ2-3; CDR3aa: ATEAGGDQDTQY
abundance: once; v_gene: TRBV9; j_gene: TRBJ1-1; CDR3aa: ASSARQGDPNTEAF
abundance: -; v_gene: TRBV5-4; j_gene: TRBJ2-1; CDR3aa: ASSLGTANEQF
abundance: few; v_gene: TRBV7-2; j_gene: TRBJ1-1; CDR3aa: ASSLGVPGSRGAF
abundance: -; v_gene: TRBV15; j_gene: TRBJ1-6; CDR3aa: ATSRAGWDSPLH
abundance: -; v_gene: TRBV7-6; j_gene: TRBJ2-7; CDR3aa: ASSSGLAGVSQY
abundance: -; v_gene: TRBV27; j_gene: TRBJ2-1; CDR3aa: ASSLLAGQGSYNEQF
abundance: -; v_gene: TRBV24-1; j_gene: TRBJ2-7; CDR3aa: ATSDSLEQY
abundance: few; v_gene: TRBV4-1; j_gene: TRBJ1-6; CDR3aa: ASSPLAGNSPLH
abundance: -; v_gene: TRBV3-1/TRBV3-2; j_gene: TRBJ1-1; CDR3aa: ASSQVYFSDRQNTEAF
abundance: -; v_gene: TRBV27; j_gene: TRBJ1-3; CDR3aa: ASSALTEGLGNTIY
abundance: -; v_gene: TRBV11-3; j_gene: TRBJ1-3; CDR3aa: ASSPRAGDGNTIY
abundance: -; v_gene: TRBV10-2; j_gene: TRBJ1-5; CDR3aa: ASSESFWQALNQPQH
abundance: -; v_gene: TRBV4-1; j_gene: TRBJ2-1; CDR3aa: ACSPGGSYNEQF
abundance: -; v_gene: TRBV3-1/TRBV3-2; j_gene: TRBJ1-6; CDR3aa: ASSQIDRDSPLH
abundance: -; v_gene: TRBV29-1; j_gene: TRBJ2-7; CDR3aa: SVKNPGHHYEQY
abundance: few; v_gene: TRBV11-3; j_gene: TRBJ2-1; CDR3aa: ASSRDTDNEQF
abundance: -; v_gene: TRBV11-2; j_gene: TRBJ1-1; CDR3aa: ASSFDRAANTEAF
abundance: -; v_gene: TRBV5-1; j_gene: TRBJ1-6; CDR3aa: ASSDRGLGNNSPLH
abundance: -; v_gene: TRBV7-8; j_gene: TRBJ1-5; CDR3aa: ASSPGQGDQPQH
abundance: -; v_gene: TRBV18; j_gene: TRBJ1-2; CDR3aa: ASSPPTGTDGYT
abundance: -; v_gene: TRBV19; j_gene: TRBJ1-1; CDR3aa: ASSKRSTEAF
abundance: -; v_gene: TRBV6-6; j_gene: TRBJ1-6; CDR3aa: ASSYGTGGSPLH
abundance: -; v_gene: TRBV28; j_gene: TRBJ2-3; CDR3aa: ASSLPGSSTDTQY